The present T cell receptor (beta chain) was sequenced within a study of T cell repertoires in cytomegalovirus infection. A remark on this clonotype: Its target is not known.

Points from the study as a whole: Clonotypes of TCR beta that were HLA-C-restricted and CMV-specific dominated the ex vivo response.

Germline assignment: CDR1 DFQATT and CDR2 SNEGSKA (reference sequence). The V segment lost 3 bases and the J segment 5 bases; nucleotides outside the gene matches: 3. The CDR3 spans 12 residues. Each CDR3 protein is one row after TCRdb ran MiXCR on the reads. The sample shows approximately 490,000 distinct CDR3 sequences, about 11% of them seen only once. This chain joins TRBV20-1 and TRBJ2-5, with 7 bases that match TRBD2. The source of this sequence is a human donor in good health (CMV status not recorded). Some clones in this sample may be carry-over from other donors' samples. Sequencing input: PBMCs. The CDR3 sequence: CSASREAETQYF. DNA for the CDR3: TGCAGTGCTAGCCGGGAGGCTGAGACCCAGTACTTC.